This passage covers 27 T cell receptor beta chains from one sample sequenced in a study of cytomegalovirus exposure and HLA in healthy donors. Primers included in the PCR were 60 Vbeta and 13 Jbeta primers. Clones were sequenced by immunoSEQ multiplex PCR, and TCRdb holds only the in-frame ones, with some missing. The sample shows about 98,000 clones, approximately 82% of them seen only once. Sequenced material: PBMCs. These receptors were collected from a female donor in good health and CMV-seropositive.

For this clone: Different DNA sequences within this sample yield the same CDR3. The chain couples TRBV5-1 to TRBJ1-1, with TRBD1 matching over 7 bases. V shed 4 bases, J shed 3 bases, and the junction held 3 bases outside the gene matches. The CDR3 has 13 amino acids. CDR1 SGHRS and CDR2 YFSETQ come from the germline V gene. CDR3 DNA sequence: TGCGCCAGCAGCCCTACAGGGGACACTGAAGCTTTCTTT. It encodes CASSPTGDTEAFF. Complete variable domain (other parts from reference TRBV5-1 and TRBJ1-1): KAGVTQTPRYLIKTRGQQVTLSCSPISGHRSVSWYQQTPGQGLQFLFEYFSETQRNKGNFPGRFSGRQFSNSRSEMNVSTLELGDSALYLCASSPTGDTEAFFGQGTRLTVV.

A single count supports this clone. The J gene is TRBJ2-3, the V gene TRBV6-5; a possible D gene is TRBD2 (5 bases). Trimming took 8 bases from V and 6 from J, leaving 9 bases between them. The CDR3 contains 11 residues. Germline CDR1 reads MNHEY; CDR2 reads SVGAGI. The CDR3 here is CASGRVDTQYF. In nucleotides, the CDR3 is TGTGCCAGCGGGAGAGTGGATACGCAGTATTTT.

The rearrangement uses TRBV4-1 and TRBJ2-7; TRBD1 matches at 12 bases. Germline loops: CDR1 MGHRA, CDR2 YSYEKL. Losses at the gene ends were 0 bases for V and 6 bases for J; bases not matched to a gene: 9. The CDR3 spans 17 residues. CDR3 sequence (DNA): TGCGCCAGCAGCCAAGAGGGCGGGGACAGGGGGCTCTCCGAGCAGTACTTC. It codes for CASSQEGGDRGLSEQYF.

This chain connects TRBV28 to TRBJ2-5; 14 bases are a match to TRBD2. The CDR3 runs to 18 residues. V dropped 5 bases and J dropped 4; count of bases not matched to a gene: 12. In germline, CDR1 is MDHEN, CDR2 SYDVKM. The CDR3 sequence is CASSLTSGGDPPPETQYF. In DNA, the CDR3 is TGTGCCAGCAGTCTGACTAGCGGGGGGGACCCCCCTCCAGAGACCCAGTACTTC.

This clone was seen a handful of times. This chain joins TRBV2 and TRBJ1-4; D is uncertain. This CDR3 has 12 amino acids. Trimming stripped 8 bases from V and 8 bases from J, with 12 bases between. Germline loops: CDR1 SNHLY, CDR2 FYNNEI. CDR3 sequence (DNA): TGTGCCAGCTGTCTAATGAGGGAAAAACTGTTTTTT. Amino acids: CASCLMREKLFF.

The chain combines TRBV19 with TRBJ1-1; D is unclear. Trimming cost V 6 bases and J 3 bases, with 17 bases left between them. Germline CDR1 reads LNHDA; CDR2 reads SQIVND (reference sequence). The CDR3 covers 15 residues. CDR3 amino acids: CASRVVMGADTEAFF. The CDR3 nucleotides read TGTGCCAGTAGGGTCGTAATGGGTGCGGACACTGAAGCTTTCTTT.

This rearrangement joins TRBV19 to TRBJ1-1; 7 bases align to TRBD1. This CDR3 contains 13 residues. V gave up 4 bases and J gave up 3 bases; unmatched junction bases: 2. CDR1 and CDR2 from the germline V gene are LNHDA and SQIVND (reference sequence). The CDR3 protein is CASSRDRDTEAFF. CDR3 bases: TGTGCCAGTAGTAGAGACAGGGACACTGAAGCTTTCTTT.

The CDR3 DNA reads as TGTGCCAGCAGCTTATATCGAGCGACAGGGGATACCAAGCAGAACACTGAAGCTTTCTTT. It encodes CASSLYRATGDTKQNTEAFF. The chain uses TRBV7-6 and TRBJ1-1; 8 nucleotides align to TRBD1. Unmatched junction bases numbered 18, after V lost 2 bases and J lost 1 base. The CDR3 sequence is 20 residues long. Germline CDR1 SGHVS, CDR2 FNYEAQ.

The J gene is TRBJ1-2, the V gene TRBV18; D possibly corresponds to TRBD1 (5 bases). The CDR3 is made up of 13 amino acids. V was shortened by 3 bases and J by 5 bases, with 10 bases between the two germline ends. The germline V gene encodes CDR1 KGHSH and CDR2 LQKENI. CDR3 DNA: TGTGCCAGCTCACCCAGGGCCCAGTATGGCTACACCTTC. It codes for CASSPRAQYGYTF.

J is TRBJ2-7 and V is TRBV5-1; perhaps TRBD2 as D (5 bases). This CDR3 is built from 11 residues. The germline V gene encodes CDR1 SGHRS and CDR2 YFSETQ. V was shortened by 1 base and J by 12 bases, with 11 bases between the two germline ends. CDR3 nucleotide sequence: TGCGCCAGCAGCTTGTCGGGGAAGTGGTACTTC. Translation gives CASSLSGKWYF.

V and J are TRBV11-3 and TRBJ2-5, with TRBD2 matching 11 bases. The J segment lost 8 bases and the V segment lost 5 bases, leaving 4 bases of the junction unmatched. The CDR3 length is 13 residues. Germline assignment: CDR1 SGHNT and CDR2 YENEEA. In DNA form, the CDR3 reads TGTGCCAGCAGCCGTAGCGGGAGGGGTACCCAGTACTTC. Its translation is CASSRSGRGTQYF. The variable domain in full, completed from reference TRBV11-3 and TRBJ2-5, reads EAGVVQSPRYKIIEKKQPVAFWCNPISGHNTLYWYLQNLGQGPELLIRYENEEAVDDSQLPKDRFSAERLKGVDSTLKIQPAELGDSAVYLCASSRSGRGTQYFGPGTRLLVL.

The chain employs TRBV27 and TRBJ2-3, with TRBD2 identical over 8 bases. J was trimmed by 4 bases and V by 4 bases; bases with no gene match: 16. Germline values: CDR1 MNHEY, CDR2 SMNVEV (reference sequence). The CDR3 is 18 residues long. The CDR3 region is CASSSNGGRRSAADTQYF. In DNA, the CDR3 is TGTGCCAGCAGTTCCAACGGCGGGAGGAGGTCGGCAGCAGATACGCAGTATTTT.

V gene TRBV5-5 combines with J gene TRBJ2-1; D is possibly TRBD2 (5 bases). The germline gives CDR1 SGHKS, CDR2 YYEKEE (reference sequence). The CDR3 is made up of 15 amino acids. Deletions cut 0 bases from V and 0 bases from J, with 7 bases between. Here the CDR3 DNA reads TGTGCCAGCAGCTTGGGAGGGAGCTCCTACAATGAGCAGTTCTTC. Translating gives CASSLGGSSYNEQFF. Full variable domain (rest looked up from reference TRBV5-5 and TRBJ2-1): DAGVTQSPTHLIKTRGQQVTLRCSPISGHKSVSWYQQVLGQGPQFIFQYYEKEERGRGNFPDRFSARQFPNYSSELNVNALLLGDSALYLCASSLGGSSYNEQFFGPGTRLTVL.

This sequence joins TRBV5-1 and TRBJ1-1; 8 nucleotides match TRBD1. Germline CDR1 reads SGHRS; CDR2 reads YFSETQ. The CDR3 loop spans 16 amino acids. V lost 2 bases to trimming and J lost 5 bases; unmatched junction nucleotides: 11. The CDR3 loop is CASSLQPGQVLTEAFF. For the CDR3, the DNA is TGCGCCAGCAGCTTACAACCGGGACAGGTATTAACTGAAGCTTTCTTT.

The chain recombines TRBV29-1 with TRBJ1-2; 7 nucleotides align to TRBD1. Germline V lookup: CDR1 SQVTM, CDR2 ANQGSEA. Losses at the gene ends were 2 bases for V and 0 bases for J; bases not matched to a gene: 12. This CDR3 has 17 amino acids. The CDR3 sequence: CSVEMTDRSKTNYGYTF. DNA of the CDR3: TGCAGCGTTGAAATGACGGACAGGAGTAAAACTAACTATGGCTACACCTTC.

The gene calls are TRBV5-1 and TRBJ2-7, with D maybe TRBD2 (6 bases). Germline V CDR1 and CDR2: SGHRS, YFSETQ. The CDR3 runs 12 residues. V was shortened by 2 bases and J by 6 bases, with 9 bases between the two germline ends. This CDR3 is CASSFPGVEQYF. CDR3 bases: TGCGCCAGCAGCTTTCCGGGAGTCGAGCAGTACTTC.

The chain recombines TRBV6-6 with TRBJ2-1; D is ambiguous. V gave up 8 bases and J gave up 8 bases, with 13 bases separating them. The CDR3 contains 12 residues. Germline V lookup: CDR1 MNHNY, CDR2 SVGAGI (reference sequence). The CDR3 is CASLSPLYEQFF. The CDR3 DNA reads TGTGCCAGCCTTTCCCCCCTATATGAGCAGTTCTTC.

This chain uses TRBV2 with TRBJ2-5; TRBD2 is a possible D gene (5 bases). Per germline, CDR1 SNHLY and CDR2 FYNNEI. This CDR3 comprises 13 residues. The V end lost 4 bases, the J end lost 7 bases, and 13 bases lay between the germline ends. The CDR3 here is CASSVLSSGTQYF. In nucleotides, the CDR3 is TGTGCCAGCAGTGTACTGAGCAGCGGGACCCAGTACTTC.

V and J are TRBV29-1 and TRBJ1-1; D gene uncertain. In germline, CDR1 is SQVTM, CDR2 ANQGSEA. Trimming took off 4 bases at V and 0 bases at J, with 3 bases between the two ends. The CDR3 covers 11 residues. The CDR3 region has the DNA TGCAGCGTTGCTGTGAACACTGAAGCTTTCTTT. Translated: CSVAVNTEAFF.

This clone was picked up one time. The V call is TRBV2, the J call TRBJ2-7; no definite D call. Trimming took off 7 bases at V and 5 bases at J, with 15 bases between the two ends. Germline values: CDR1 SNHLY, CDR2 FYNNEI. CDR3 length: 13 amino acids. The CDR3 DNA follows: TGTGCCAGCATGGGTGGCGACAAGGACGAGCAGTACTTC. As protein: CASMGGDKDEQYF.

V and J are TRBV10-3 and TRBJ2-3; 10 bases align to TRBD2. The V segment lost 9 bases and the J segment 4 bases; nucleotides outside the gene matches: 7. This CDR3 contains 14 residues. From germline, CDR1 is ENHRY and CDR2 SYGVKD. The CDR3 nucleotides read TGTGCCATTCGGTCTAGCGGGAGCCCAGATACGCAGTATTTT. It translates to CAIRSSGSPDTQYF.

V and J are TRBV27 and TRBJ1-6; D is undetermined. The CDR3 contains 13 residues. From germline, CDR1 is MNHEY and CDR2 SMNVEV (reference sequence). V was pared by 1 base and J by 11 bases, with 9 bases between. The CDR3 here is CASSLLRRAPLHF. The DNA of the CDR3 is TGTGCCAGCAGTTTATTGCGTCGGGCACCCCTCCACTTT.

This chain uses TRBV5-5 with TRBJ1-1, with no clear D. The length of the CDR3 is 11 residues. Trimming left V 1 base short and J 5 bases short, with 3 bases between. From germline, CDR1 is SGHKS and CDR2 YYEKEE (reference sequence). The CDR3 protein is CASSLRTEAFF. The CDR3 DNA reads as TGTGCCAGCAGCTTGCGGACTGAAGCTTTCTTT.

The rearrangement uses TRBV27 and TRBJ2-7, with 11 bases that match TRBD2. V shed 8 bases, J shed 6 bases, and the junction held 6 bases outside the gene matches. CDR1 and CDR2 from the germline V gene are MNHEY and SMNVEV (reference sequence). This CDR3 is built from 13 residues. Written as DNA, the CDR3 is TGTGCCAGCGGCTGGGGACTAGCGGCCGAGCAGTACTTC. The encoded protein is CASGWGLAAEQYF.

This clone turned up a few times. The genes are TRBV25-1 and TRBJ2-2, with a weak D call TRBD1 (6 bases). The V and J ends lost 6 bases and 1 base respectively, with 9 bases between them. CDR3 size: 14 residues. Germline CDR1 and CDR2: MGHDK and SYGVNS. CDR3: CASRWGQNTGELFF. The DNA for the CDR3 is TGTGCCAGCAGGTGGGGGCAGAACACCGGGGAGCTGTTTTTT.

V is TRBV12-5 and J is TRBJ1-2; perhaps TRBD1 as D (5 bases). The CDR3 runs 15 residues. Germline-derived CDR1 and CDR2 are LGHNT and FRNRAP. Trimming left V 1 base short and J 8 bases short, with 17 bases between. Written as DNA, the CDR3 is TGTGCTAGTGGTTTGGGGGGCGACACCATTCTAGGCTACACCTTC. Residues: CASGLGGDTILGYTF.

This chain connects TRBV12-5 to TRBJ2-5, with D perhaps matching TRBD2 (7 bases). V dropped 5 bases and J dropped 5 bases, with 21 bases sitting between them. The CDR3 loop spans 16 amino acids. Per germline, CDR1 LGHNT and CDR2 FRNRAP. The CDR3 coding sequence is TGTGCTAGTGGTCCTGGGGGGGCAGGGAGGGGGGAGACCCAGTACTTC. Translating gives CASGPGGAGRGETQYF.